This TCR beta chain was sequenced during a study of T cell changes during pregnancy in multiple sclerosis. With 4 bases removed from V and 0 bases from J, the gap between germline ends came to 7 bases. Germline CDR1 reads MNHEY; CDR2 reads SVGAGI. The CDR3 is 14 amino acids. Only in-frame clones appear in the TCRdb table, and some are missing; sequencing was by immunoSEQ multiplex PCR. The sample yields about 42,000 clones, approximately 90% seen once. Sequencing was performed on CD4+ T cells from peripheral blood mononuclear cells, taken after pregnancy. V is TRBV6-5 and J is TRBJ1-5; D call uncertain. This clonotype was sampled from a female donor with multiple sclerosis, enrolled in a pregnancy study. The CDR3 DNA reads as TGTGCCAGCAGTTGGGGAGGTAGCAATCAGCCCCAGCATTTT. Protein: CASSWGGSNQPQHF.